Presented here are 10 T cell receptor beta chains from one specimen sequenced in a study of shared clonotypes between healthy human individuals. Here immunoSEQ multiplex PCR was the method, and the copy in TCRdb shows in-frame clones only, minus some. The table has 2 million to 3 million clones, about 92% seen once; the top ten hold around 0.14%. The sequencing sample was made of naive CD4+ T cells sorted from blood. Subset in this sample: CD45RA+ positively selected. The receptors originated from a man aged 18 to 35 in good health.

CDR3 DNA: TGTGCCAGCAGTCCTGACATGCTGGCCCCTGAGCAGTACTTC. Its protein product is CASSPDMLAPEQYF. J is TRBJ2-7 and V is TRBV28; D is uncertain. The CDR3 covers 14 residues. Germline V CDR1 and CDR2: MDHEN, SYDVKM. Between the trimmed V and J ends, which lost 5 bases and 7 bases, there was a span of 18 bases. Using reference TRBV28 and TRBJ2-7 for the parts outside the CDR3, the full variable domain is DVKVTQSSRYLVKRTGEKVFLECVQDMDHENMFWYRQDPGLGLRLIYFSYDVKMKEKGDIPEGYSVSREKKERFSLILESASTNQTSMYLCASSPDMLAPEQYFGPGTRLTVT.

The rearrangement uses TRBV7-2 and TRBJ2-4, with unresolved D. Deletions cut 5 bases from V and 6 bases from J, with 11 bases between. The CDR3 sequence is 13 residues long. The germline CDR1 and CDR2 sequences are SGHTA and FQGNSA. The chain's CDR3 is CASSQTALNIQYF. DNA for the CDR3: TGTGCCAGCAGCCAAACGGCGTTAAACATTCAGTACTTC.

V and J are TRBV2 and TRBJ2-4, with D maybe TRBD1 (5 bases). In germline, CDR1 is SNHLY, CDR2 FYNNEI. This CDR3 is 17 amino acids long. V lost 4 bases and J lost 0, with 16 bases in between. CDR3 nucleotide sequence: TGTGCCAGCAGTGTACAGGATTATGTACAAGCCAAAAACATTCAGTACTTC. It specifies CASSVQDYVQAKNIQYF. Supplemented by reference TRBV2 and TRBJ2-4, the full variable domain reads EPEVTQTPSHQVTQMGQEVILRCVPISNHLYFYWYRQILGQKVEFLVSFYNNEISEKSEIFDDQFSVERPDGSNFTLKIRSTKLEDSAMYFCASSVQDYVQAKNIQYFGAGTRLSVL.

This clone occurred once. The chain carries TRBV10-1 and TRBJ2-5, with TRBD1 identical over 7 bases. This CDR3 region has 15 residues. With 10 bases clipped from V and 5 bases from J, the junction kept 16 bases outside the gene matches. Per the germline V gene, CDR1 is WNHNN and CDR2 is SYGVQD (reference sequence). For the CDR3, the DNA is TGCGCCAACCCGACCTACCGACAGGGCACGGAGACCCAGTACTTC. Its protein product is CANPTYRQGTETQYF.

Notes on this clone: One junction end disagrees with the germline gene, perhaps due to a read error. V and J are TRBV5-1 and TRBJ1-5; D is ambiguous. From germline, CDR1 is SGHRS and CDR2 YFSETQ. CDR3 size: 14 residues. CDR3 nucleotide sequence: TGCGCCAGCAGCTTGTCGGGCAGCAAGCAGCCCCAGCATTTT. It yields the protein CASSLSGSKQPQHF.

The chain couples TRBV7-9 to TRBJ2-1, with 13 bases matching TRBD2. Germline assignment: CDR1 SEHNR and CDR2 FQNEAQ (reference sequence). V shed 2 bases and J 0 bases; nucleotides not matched to a gene: 1. The length of the CDR3 is 17 residues. CDR3 in amino acids: CASSLRTSGSSYNEQFF. In DNA, the CDR3 is TGTGCCAGCAGCTTAAGGACTAGCGGGAGCTCCTACAATGAGCAGTTCTTC.

The CDR3 sequence: CASSLEPPVRGNEQFF. The CDR3 nucleotides are TGCGCCAGCAGCTTGGAACCCCCGGTACGGGGCAATGAGCAGTTCTTC. This sequence joins TRBV5-1 and TRBJ2-1; perhaps TRBD2 as D (5 bases). Germline CDR1 is SGHRS and CDR2 is YFSETQ. CDR3 length equals 16 residues. Trimming removed 0 bases from V and 6 bases from J, with 16 bases in between.

V gene TRBV21-1 combines with J gene TRBJ2-3; TRBD1 is the table's D call and was not checked against the DNA. TRBV21-1 is noted as a pseudogene. The CDR3 totals 18 residues. In nucleotides, the CDR3 is TGTCCGCATCCGACAAAGGGGGCGGCGAAACTCCTCACAGATACGCAGTATTTT. Its protein is CPHPTKGAAKLLTDTQYF.

On this clone itself: The sample holds other DNA sequences that translate to the same CDR3. The chain uses TRBV7-9 and TRBJ2-1; 9 bases fit TRBD1. CDR3 length: 14 residues. Germline assignment: CDR1 SEHNR and CDR2 FQNEAQ (reference sequence). J was trimmed by 4 bases and V by 4 bases; bases with no gene match: 2. This chain's CDR3 is CASSSGTGYNEQFF. As DNA, the CDR3 is TGTGCCAGCAGCTCTGGGACAGGGTACAATGAGCAGTTCTTC.

The chain carries TRBV9 and TRBJ2-1; 8 bases line up with TRBD2. Germline loops: CDR1 SGDLS, CDR2 YYNGEE. The ends lost 4 bases at V and 8 bases at J; junction bases unmatched: 5. The CDR3 runs 13 residues. The CDR3 DNA reads TGTGCCAGCAGCTCCGGACTAGCCTATGAGCAGTTCTTC. It yields the protein CASSSGLAYEQFF.